This T cell receptor beta chain was obtained from a study of Ad26.COV2.S vaccination and SARS-CoV-2 variants. Overall study findings and caveats: Vaccine recipients had higher spike-specific TCR breadth than placebo recipients. With respect to non-spike TCR breadth, vaccine and placebo recipients were similar.

Worth noting for this clone: Its matching antigen is unknown.

Only in-frame clones appear in the TCRdb table, and some are missing; sequencing was by immunoSEQ multiplex PCR. The sample lists some 180,000 clones, roughly nine tenths seen once, with 5% to 7% in the top ten. V was clipped by 1 base and J by 2 bases; unmatched bases: 10. The CDR3 consists of 19 residues. Looked up from germline, CDR1 is SEHNR and CDR2 is FQNEAQ (reference sequence). The source of this sequence is a human donor who had recovered from COVID-19. The sample consisted of peripheral blood, taken after recovery from COVID-19. The rearrangement links TRBV7-9 to TRBJ2-3; 12 bases agree with TRBD2. Written as DNA, the CDR3 is TGTGCCAGCAGCTTAGAGGGTACTAGCGGGGGGCGCCTCACAGATACGCAGTATTTT. Translating gives CASSLEGTSGGRLTDTQYF. Full variable domain (rest looked up from reference TRBV7-9 and TRBJ2-3): DTGVSQNPRHKITKRGQNVTFRCDPISEHNRLYWYRQTLGQGPEFLTYFQNEAQLEKSRLLSDRFSAERPKGSFSTLEIQRTEQGDSAMYLCASSLEGTSGGRLTDTQYFGPGTRLTVL.